The next 27 T cell receptor beta chains were all read from a single sample in a study of T-cell reconstitution after alpha-beta-depleted transplantation in children. Unique molecular identifiers were built into the TCRbeta library. Via MiXCR, TCRdb re-called the PCR reads, giving one row per CDR3 protein. Among under 450,000 distinct CDR3 sequences listed, 16% were seen once. The sample here was PBMCs, mostly from graft donor cells, taken 360 days after TCRalphabeta/CD19-depleted stem cell transplant. Every receptor here comes from a boy in the first two years of life who had a stem cell transplant for Wiskott-Aldrich syndrome, so the T cells may come from the graft donor.

The chain recombines TRBV28 with TRBJ2-7; tentative D call: TRBD2 (6 bases). The CDR3 is 16 residues long. CDR1 is MDHEN and CDR2 is SYDVKM in the germline V gene. Trimming took 3 bases from V and 2 from J, leaving 17 bases between them. CDR3 protein: CASSFFGGKGPYEQYF. CDR3 in DNA: TGTGCCAGCAGTTTTTTCGGGGGAAAGGGACCCTACGAGCAGTACTTC.

The V gene is TRBV3-1, the J gene TRBJ2-6; tentative D call: TRBD1 (6 bases). The V end lost 4 bases, the J end lost 5 bases, and 15 bases lay between the germline ends. This CDR3 contains 16 residues. Germline V lookup: CDR1 LGHDT, CDR2 YNNKEL (reference sequence). CDR3 bases: TGTGCCAGCAGCCGAAAAACAGGGAACTGGGCCAACGTCCTGACTTTC. Translation: CASSRKTGNWANVLTF.

This clonotype was counted only a few times. The genes are TRBV5-1 and TRBJ2-2; D might be TRBD2 (6 bases). Germline-derived CDR1 and CDR2 are SGHRS and YFSETQ. V dropped 0 bases and J dropped 4 bases, with 10 bases sitting between them. This CDR3 is built from 15 residues. The DNA for the CDR3 is TGCGCCAGCAGCTTGGCGGGACTGTCCACCGGGGAGCTGTTTTTT. Translation gives CASSLAGLSTGELFF.

V is TRBV5-1 and J is TRBJ2-3; D possibly corresponds to TRBD1 (6 bases). V lost 4 bases and J 4 bases, leaving 10 bases between the germline ends. From germline, CDR1 is SGHRS and CDR2 YFSETQ. The CDR3 is made up of 13 amino acids. In DNA form, the CDR3 reads TGCGCCAGCAGCGGCCACAGGGCAGATACGCAGTATTTT. Amino acid sequence: CASSGHRADTQYF.

The chain recombines TRBV19 with TRBJ2-7; D perhaps matches TRBD2 (6 bases). Germline CDR1 is LNHDA and CDR2 is SQIVND (reference sequence). The CDR3 is 14 amino acids. V lost 5 bases, J lost 3 bases, and 14 bases lay in between. For the CDR3, the DNA is TGTGCCAGTAGTGGACCGGGACTGGGCTACGAGCAGTACTTC. It specifies CASSGPGLGYEQYF.

This clonotype appeared a few times. This rearrangement joins TRBV15 to TRBJ2-1, with 8 bases identical to TRBD1. The CDR3 contains 16 residues. Unmatched junction bases numbered 11, after V lost 3 bases and J lost 7 bases. Germline CDR1 and CDR2: LNHNV and YYDKDF (reference sequence). Here the CDR3 DNA reads TGTGCCACCAGCAGGGGAAGACAGGGGCGAGGGAATGAGCAGTTCTTC. Translation: CATSRGRQGRGNEQFF. The full variable domain, in which reference TRBV15 and TRBJ2-1 provide the parts outside the CDR3, is DAMVIQNPRYQVTQFGKPVTLSCSQTLNHNVMYWYQQKSSQAPKLLFHYYDKDFNNEADTPDNFQSRRPNTSFCFLDIRSPGLGDTAMYLCATSRGRQGRGNEQFFGPGTRLTVL.

This clonotype was seen a handful of times. CDR3 bases: TGTGCCAGCAGTAACCTACAGGGGTCCTACAATGAGCAGTTCTTC. It encodes CASSNLQGSYNEQFF. V usage is TRBV6-5 and J usage is TRBJ2-1; 7 bases fit TRBD1. This CDR3 comprises 15 residues. Germline-derived CDR1 and CDR2 are MNHEY and SVGAGI. V lost 5 bases to trimming and J lost 1 base; unmatched junction nucleotides: 5.

This sequence joins TRBV11-2 and TRBJ2-1; 16 nucleotides agree with TRBD2. CDR3 length equals 15 residues. V lost 5 bases, J lost 7 bases, and 2 bases stayed unmatched. CDR1 is SGHAT, CDR2 FQNNGV, per germline. The CDR3 region has the DNA TGTGCCAGCAGCAAGGGACTAGCGGGAGGGAATGAGCAGTTCTTC. It is translated as CASSKGLAGGNEQFF.

The rearrangement uses TRBV12-3 or TRBV12-4 and TRBJ2-5; the match to TRBD1 covers 7 bases. V trimming: 6 bases; J trimming: 5 bases; junction bases outside the gene matches: 9. This CDR3 is built from 14 residues. The CDR3 sequence is CASSLGQAGETQYF. As DNA, the CDR3 is TGTGCCAGCAGCCTAGGACAGGCCGGGGAGACCCAGTACTTC.

The V and J genes are TRBV24-1 and TRBJ2-1, with 9 bases fitting TRBD1. With V trimmed by 2 bases and J by 4 bases, 8 bases remained unmatched. The CDR3 sequence is 17 residues long. Germline V gene sequence: CDR1 KGHDR, CDR2 SFDVKD. The DNA of the CDR3 is TGTGCCACCAGTGATTCTCCGGGACAGGGTCCTTACAATGAGCAGTTCTTC. It yields the protein CATSDSPGQGPYNEQFF.

This rearrangement joins TRBV11-2 to TRBJ2-7; D remains ambiguous. V lost 0 bases and J 8 bases, leaving 8 bases between the germline ends. The CDR3 totals 12 residues. The V gene's germline CDR1 is SGHAT and CDR2 FQNNGV. This CDR3 is CASSLESIKQYF. The CDR3 DNA reads TGTGCCAGCAGCTTAGAGAGCATCAAGCAGTACTTC.

This clonotype was seen a single time. V usage is TRBV12-3 or TRBV12-4 and J usage is TRBJ2-3; TRBD1 matches 7 bases. Trimming removed 0 bases from V and 0 bases from J; junction bases left unmatched: 9. This CDR3 region has 18 residues. This chain's CDR3 is CASSLARGTRVSTDTQYF. In DNA form, the CDR3 reads TGTGCCAGCAGTTTAGCCAGGGGGACCCGAGTTAGCACAGATACGCAGTATTTT.

The chain recombines TRBV20-1 with TRBJ1-6; D uncertain. This CDR3 has 14 residues. Germline assignment: CDR1 DFQATT and CDR2 SNEGSKA (reference sequence). The V end was cut by 5 bases, the J end by 2 bases, with 10 bases between. The CDR3 DNA sequence: TGCAGTGCTTTCTCACAGCCCTATAATTCACCCCTCCACTTT. Protein product: CSAFSQPYNSPLHF.

This clonotype was seen a handful of times. The chain has TRBV4-3 and TRBJ2-1; D perhaps matches TRBD2 (5 bases). The CDR3 has 17 residues. Germline-derived CDR1 and CDR2 are LGHNA and YSLEER. The ends were cut back, 4 bases at V and 2 bases at J, with 18 bases in the middle. As DNA, the CDR3 is TGCGCCAGCAGCCGCCGATTGCGGGTGACCCCCTACAATGAGCAGTTCTTC. It encodes CASSRRLRVTPYNEQFF.

The DNA for the CDR3 is TGTGCCAGCAGCGCAAACGCCCTTAACTACGAGCAGTACTTC. This gives the protein CASSANALNYEQYF. The genes are TRBV4-2 and TRBJ2-7, with unresolved D. V lost 5 bases and J 3 bases, leaving 14 bases between the germline ends. The CDR3 has 14 amino acids. The germline gives CDR1 LGHNA, CDR2 YNFKEQ.

This clonotype appeared a few times. The rearrangement joins TRBV24-1 to TRBJ2-2, with 8 nucleotides matching TRBD1. From germline, CDR1 is KGHDR and CDR2 SFDVKD. The V and J ends lost 2 bases and 2 bases, in that order; junction bases with no gene match: 6. The CDR3 covers 17 residues. CDR3: CATSDWGTGPNTGELFF. The DNA of the CDR3 is TGTGCCACCAGTGATTGGGGGACAGGTCCCAACACCGGGGAGCTGTTTTTT.

This clonotype was counted between two and nine times. This chain links TRBV15 with TRBJ1-1, with D unclear. Germline V lookup: CDR1 LNHNV, CDR2 YYDKDF (reference sequence). The V gene lost 3 bases and the J gene lost 1 base, with 9 bases spanning the gap. CDR3 length equals 14 residues. CDR3 nucleotides: TGTGCCACCAGCAGGAGGGTGGGGAACACTGAAGCTTTCTTT. It yields the protein CATSRRVGNTEAFF.

This clonotype was observed a few times. The chain employs TRBV20-1 and TRBJ2-3, with D maybe TRBD2 (6 bases). Trimming cost V 3 bases and J 1 base, with 14 bases left between them. In germline, CDR1 is DFQATT, CDR2 SNEGSKA (reference sequence). The CDR3 has 15 residues. The CDR3 loop reads CSARLWEARTDTQYF. In DNA, the CDR3 is TGCAGTGCTAGGTTGTGGGAGGCTCGCACAGATACGCAGTATTTT.

J is TRBJ2-1 and V is TRBV3-1, with 12 bases matching TRBD1. The CDR3 length is 16 residues. Trimming took 1 base from V and 6 from J; bases not matched to a gene: 4. The germline gives CDR1 LGHDT, CDR2 YNNKEL (reference sequence). CDR3 coding DNA: TGTGCCAGCAGCCAAGTGGGACAGGGGGCAATCAATGAGCAGTTCTTC. Its translation: CASSQVGQGAINEQFF.

V is TRBV7-9 and J is TRBJ1-6; 9 positions match TRBD1. Germline assignment: CDR1 SEHNR and CDR2 FQNEAQ (reference sequence). Germline trimming cut 4 bases from V and 13 bases from J; bases unmatched to any gene: 2. The CDR3 has 12 amino acids. CDR3 bases: TGTGCCAGCAGCTGGACAGGGGAGCCCCTCCACTTT. It translates to CASSWTGEPLHF.

This CDR3 is CASSLKALRVTEAFF. The CDR3 DNA reads TGTGCCAGCAGTTTAAAGGCCCTTAGGGTCACTGAAGCTTTCTTT. The rearrangement uses TRBV12-3 or TRBV12-4 and TRBJ1-1, with D unclear. This CDR3 contains 15 residues. V was clipped by 2 bases and J by 4 bases, with 14 bases between them.

This chain uses TRBV20-1 with TRBJ1-5, with a tentative D call TRBD1 (6 bases). Germline-derived CDR1 and CDR2 are DFQATT and SNEGSKA (reference sequence). The CDR3 spans 15 residues. V lost 0 bases and J lost 7, with 16 bases in between. Here the CDR3 DNA reads TGCAGTGCTAGAGATCCGGACAGACCAAAGCAGCCCCAGCATTTT. This codes for CSARDPDRPKQPQHF.

This sequence joins TRBV5-1 and TRBJ1-3; D uncertain. CDR1 and CDR2 (germline): SGHRS, YFSETQ. Trimming cost V 5 bases and J 4 bases, with 10 bases left between them. The CDR3 contains 13 residues. Here the CDR3 DNA reads TGCGCCAGCAGGTCAGGTGGAGGAAACACCATATATTTT. Residues: CASRSGGGNTIYF.

This clonotype was seen ten or more times. This chain uses TRBV15 with TRBJ2-2; D may be TRBD2 (6 bases). This CDR3 contains 17 residues. The germline V gene encodes CDR1 LNHNV and CDR2 YYDKDF (reference sequence). V was pared by 3 bases and J by 3 bases, with 17 bases between. CDR3 region: CATSSPRDSPHTGELFF. The CDR3 DNA is TGTGCCACCAGCAGTCCTCGGGACTCCCCACACACCGGGGAGCTGTTTTTT.

The rearrangement joins TRBV20-1 to TRBJ2-7; D possibly corresponds to TRBD1 (5 bases). Trimming left V 5 bases short and J 5 bases short, with 13 bases between. The CDR3 extends over 12 amino acids. Germline V gene lookup returns CDR1 DFQATT and CDR2 SNEGSKA (reference sequence). The DNA of the CDR3 is TGCAGTGCTCGACGACAGCTCAACGAGCAGTACTTC. It codes for CSARRQLNEQYF.

This clonotype appeared a few times. CDR3 nucleotide sequence: TGCGCCAGCAGCCAAGGCGGTGTGGGTCGGGTTACGCAGTATTTT. Encoded protein: CASSQGGVGRVTQYF. The chain employs TRBV4-3 and TRBJ2-3; D unresolved. The CDR3 is 15 amino acids. Looked up from germline, CDR1 is LGHNA and CDR2 is YSLEER. With 1 base removed from V and 8 bases from J, the gap between germline ends came to 16 bases.

This clonotype occurred a few times. The chain couples TRBV4-3 to TRBJ2-5; D perhaps matches TRBD2 (6 bases). Germline-derived CDR1 and CDR2 are LGHNA and YSLEER. V was cut by 0 bases and J by 2 bases, with 10 bases left in between. The CDR3 is 15 residues long. CDR3 nucleotide sequence: TGCGCCAGCAGCCAAGAAGGCGGGGAACAAGAGACCCAGTACTTC. Translating gives CASSQEGGEQETQYF.